This TCR beta chain was retrieved from a study of blood T cell repertoires in COVID-19. About the research overall: Acute-phase and convalescent COVID-19 samples originated in the United States, Italy and Spain. T cells, B-cell-depleted T cells, or PBMCs supplied cDNA or gDNA.

Germline CDR1 is MDHEN and CDR2 is SYDVKM. V lost 4 bases to trimming and J lost 0 bases; unmatched junction nucleotides: 10. CDR3 length: 18 amino acids. Per the original data handling: The assay estimated nucleated cells by amplifying reference gene primers. Data came from immunoSEQ multiplex PCR; TCRdb stores just in-frame clones and leaves some out. V and J calls and clone size follow that table, whereas D and trimming were derived from the DNA. Here the sample spans tens of thousands of clones, around 90% being singletons. Sequenced input: peripheral blood. This sequence was found in a man aged 55 to 70 with COVID-19, enrolled during active disease. The rearrangement links TRBV28 to TRBJ2-7, with 12 bases identical to TRBD2. The CDR3 sequence is CASSSLGGGLAGSYEQYF. In DNA form, the CDR3 reads TGTGCCAGCAGTTCCCTAGGGGGGGGACTAGCGGGCTCCTACGAGCAGTACTTC.